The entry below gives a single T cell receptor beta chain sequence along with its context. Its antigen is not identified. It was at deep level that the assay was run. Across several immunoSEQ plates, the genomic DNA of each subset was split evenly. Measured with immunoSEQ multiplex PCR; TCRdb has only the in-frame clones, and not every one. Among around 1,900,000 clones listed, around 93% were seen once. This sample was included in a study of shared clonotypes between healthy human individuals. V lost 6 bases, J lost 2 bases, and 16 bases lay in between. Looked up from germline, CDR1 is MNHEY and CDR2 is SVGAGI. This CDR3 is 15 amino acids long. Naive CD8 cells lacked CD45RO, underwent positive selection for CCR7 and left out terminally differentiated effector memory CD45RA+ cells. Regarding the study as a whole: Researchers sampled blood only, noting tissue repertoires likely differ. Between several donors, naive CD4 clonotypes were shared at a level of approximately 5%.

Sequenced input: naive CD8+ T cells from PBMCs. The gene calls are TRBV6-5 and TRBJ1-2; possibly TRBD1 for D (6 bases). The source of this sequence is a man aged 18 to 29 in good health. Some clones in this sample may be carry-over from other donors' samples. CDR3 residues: CASRPSGGANYGYTF. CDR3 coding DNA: TGTGCCAGCAGACCGTCGGGGGGGGCGAACTATGGCTACACCTTC.